Below are 18 T cell receptor beta chains sequenced from a single sample in a study of T cell changes during pregnancy in multiple sclerosis. The method was immunoSEQ multiplex PCR; TCRdb's version includes in-frame clones alone and lacks a portion of them. The sample records around 100,000 clones, approximately 92% being singletons. The sequencing here drew on peripheral blood, taken after pregnancy. Source of these receptors: a female donor with multiple sclerosis, enrolled in a pregnancy study.

This clone appeared once. The chain has TRBV11-3 and TRBJ2-7; D call uncertain. Germline CDR1 and CDR2: SGHNT and YENEEA. The CDR3 is 13 residues long. The V end was cut by 0 bases, the J end by 7 bases, with 10 bases between. The CDR3 nucleotides are TGTGCCAGCAGCTTAGATCCCTACGCGGAGCAGTACTTC. This encodes CASSLDPYAEQYF.

This sequence joins TRBV5-1 and TRBJ2-3, with TRBD2 matching 7 bases. CDR1 SGHRS and CDR2 YFSETQ come from the germline V gene. The CDR3 contains 16 residues. The ends lost 4 bases at V and 0 bases at J; junction bases unmatched: 8. The CDR3 coding sequence is TGCGCCAGCAGCAACCGGGCTAGCGGTAGCACAGATACGCAGTATTTT. Its protein product is CASSNRASGSTDTQYF.

This chain connects TRBV28 to TRBJ2-7; unclear D gene. This CDR3 spans 14 amino acids. V shed 10 bases and J shed 2 bases, with 18 bases lying between them. Looked up from germline, CDR1 is MDHEN and CDR2 is SYDVKM. DNA of the CDR3: TGTGCCACCATCCCCTTAAACGGAGCCTACGAGCAGTACTTC. It is translated as CATIPLNGAYEQYF.

The rearrangement links TRBV4-1 to TRBJ1-5; 8 bases are shared with TRBD1. V lost 0 bases, J lost 4 bases, and 5 bases stayed unmatched. The germline CDR1 and CDR2 sequences are MGHRA and YSYEKL. The CDR3 is made up of 16 amino acids. CDR3 protein: CASSQDRRTGNQPQHF. The CDR3 DNA follows: TGCGCCAGCAGCCAAGATCGGAGGACAGGGAATCAGCCCCAGCATTTT.

This clone was detected only once. The chain is built from TRBV19 and TRBJ2-2; maybe TRBD1 (6 bases). Germline V gene data show CDR1 as LNHDA and CDR2 as SQIVND (reference sequence). Between the trimmed V and J ends, which lost 6 bases and 5 bases, there was a span of 13 bases. This CDR3 is 14 amino acids long. CDR3 bases: TGTGCCAGTAGGGCCGGGACACGAACCGGGGAGCTGTTTTTT. Amino acids: CASRAGTRTGELFF.

This clone was recorded once. The V and J genes are TRBV4-3 and TRBJ1-2; D is perhaps TRBD1 (5 bases). Germline CDR1 is LGHNA and CDR2 is YSLEER. The length of the CDR3 is 18 residues. Trimming stripped 2 bases from V and 5 bases from J, with 24 bases between. The chain's CDR3 is CASSQQIRTSGDPYGYTF. CDR3 sequence (DNA): TGCGCCAGCAGCCAACAGATCCGGACAAGCGGGGACCCGTATGGCTACACCTTC.

The V call is TRBV30, the J call TRBJ1-1; D unresolved. This CDR3 is built from 14 residues. The germline CDR1 and CDR2 sequences are GTSNPN and SVGIG (reference sequence). Trimming pared 0 bases from V and 4 bases from J, leaving 12 bases between. The CDR3 DNA is TGTGCCTGGAGTGTACAAGCGAGTGGCACTGAAGCTTTCTTT. Its translation: CAWSVQASGTEAFF.

The V call is TRBV9, the J call TRBJ2-2; 7 bases fit TRBD1. Trimming at V came to 4 bases and at J to 4 bases, leaving 10 bases not matched to a gene. The CDR3 spans 16 residues. Germline V CDR1 and CDR2: SGDLS, YYNGEE. The CDR3 sequence is CASSLSLGQITGELFF. In nucleotides, the CDR3 is TGTGCCAGCAGCTTATCTCTGGGACAGATCACCGGGGAGCTGTTTTTT.

This clone was observed a single time. V and J are TRBV4-2 and TRBJ2-7, with 14 positions matching TRBD2. Germline trimming cut 1 base from V and 5 bases from J; bases unmatched to any gene: 13. CDR1 and CDR2 (germline): LGHNA, YNFKEQ. This CDR3 contains 19 residues. In DNA, the CDR3 is TGTGCCAGCAGCCAAGTTTCCCCGGGACTAGCGGGAGATCTGAACGAGCAGTACTTC. It is translated as CASSQVSPGLAGDLNEQYF.

This clone was found once. V is TRBV10-3 and J is TRBJ1-1; TRBD1 aligns across 8 bases. Germline lookup yields CDR1 ENHRY and CDR2 SYGVKD. Losses at the gene ends were 6 bases for V and 4 bases for J; bases not matched to a gene: 4. This CDR3 comprises 13 residues. CDR3 nucleotides: TGTGCCATCAGAACTACAGGGGGCACTGAAGCTTTCTTT. Amino acid sequence: CAIRTTGGTEAFF.

In this sample, this clone turned up once. This chain links TRBV5-1 with TRBJ2-3; TRBD2 is a possible D gene (5 bases). V lost 3 bases, J lost 0 bases, and 14 bases lay in between. Looked up from germline, CDR1 is SGHRS and CDR2 is YFSETQ. This CDR3 comprises 16 residues. The CDR3 DNA reads TGCGCCAGCAGCTCGGGGTCGGTGATTAGCACAGATACGCAGTATTTT. It yields the protein CASSSGSVISTDTQYF.

The chain recombines TRBV6-5 with TRBJ2-1, with 8 bases identical to TRBD2. V was pared by 0 bases and J by 8 bases, with 6 bases of the junction left unmatched. Per the germline V gene, CDR1 is MNHEY and CDR2 is SVGAGI. This CDR3 comprises 15 residues. CDR3 sequence (DNA): TGTGCCAGCAGTTACTCATCCGAACTAGCGGATGAGCAGTTCTTC. Protein sequence: CASSYSSELADEQFF.

The chain recombines TRBV10-1 with TRBJ2-2, with TRBD1 identical over 10 bases. CDR1 is WNHNN, CDR2 SYGVQD, per germline (reference sequence). With 6 bases clipped from V and 8 bases from J, the junction kept 27 bases outside the gene matches. The CDR3 is made up of 21 amino acids. As DNA, the CDR3 is TGCGCCAGCAGGAGGGGGAAGCTCAAACGACAGGGGGCTCACCAAACTGGGGAGCTGTTTTTT. Translated, it gives CASRRGKLKRQGAHQTGELFF.

The CDR3 coding sequence is TGTGCCAGCAGCTTAGGGACAGGCTTGACCGAAGCTTTCTTT. Translating it yields CASSLGTGLTEAFF. The chain recombines TRBV7-2 with TRBJ1-1; TRBD1 agrees at 7 bases. The CDR3 consists of 14 residues. The V gene end was trimmed by 1 base and the J gene end by 8 bases; junction bases not matched to a gene: 7. From germline, CDR1 is SGHTA and CDR2 FQGNSA.

The chain uses TRBV6-5 and TRBJ2-1; the D is unclear. CDR1 MNHEY and CDR2 SVGAGI come from the germline V gene. This CDR3 is built from 15 residues. V was cut by 2 bases and J by 8 bases, with 16 bases left in between. The CDR3 here is CASSYIHQGGDEQFF. The CDR3 nucleotides are TGTGCCAGCAGTTACATACACCAAGGCGGCGATGAGCAGTTCTTC.

The chain is built from TRBV7-8 and TRBJ2-1, with 7 bases matching TRBD2. Trimming removed 1 base from V and 0 bases from J; junction bases left unmatched: 15. The CDR3 consists of 20 residues. CDR1 is SGHVS, CDR2 FQNEAQ, per germline. In nucleotides, the CDR3 is TGTGCCAGCAGCTTAGGTTGGGGGGGGATTACCACGAGCTCCTACAATGAGCAGTTCTTC. Protein: CASSLGWGGITTSSYNEQFF.

V gene TRBV7-3 combines with J gene TRBJ1-2, with TRBD1 matching over 8 bases. J lost 8 bases, V lost 6 bases, and 5 bases had no gene match. The CDR3 runs to 12 residues. Germline V lookup: CDR1 SGHTA, CDR2 FQGTGA. The CDR3: CASSQTGEGYTF. CDR3 nucleotides: TGTGCCAGCAGTCAGACAGGGGAAGGCTACACCTTC.

The CDR3 DNA follows: TGTGCCAGCAGCTTAGGAGTCGGGCAGGGTTCACCCCTCCACTTT. It encodes CASSLGVGQGSPLHF. This chain uses TRBV11-3 with TRBJ1-6; a weak D match, TRBD1 (5 bases). This CDR3 is 15 amino acids long. The germline CDR1 and CDR2 sequences are SGHNT and YENEEA. V was pared by 1 base and J by 9 bases, with 13 bases between. The entire variable domain, with the rest obtained from reference TRBV11-3 and TRBJ1-6, is as follows: EAGVVQSPRYKIIEKKQPVAFWCNPISGHNTLYWYLQNLGQGPELLIRYENEEAVDDSQLPKDRFSAERLKGVDSTLKIQPAELGDSAVYLCASSLGVGQGSPLHFGNGTRLTVT.